This T cell receptor beta chain derives from a study of shared clonotypes between healthy human individuals (TCRdb year 2020). General notes on the study: A couple of women and a few men aged 18 to 49 years were included in the cohort. For each donor, CD4 naive and CD4 memory were each run on three plates, CD8 naive on two plates, and CD8 memory on one plate. To estimate repertoire size and how much clonotype sharing occurs between individuals, the study deeply sequenced the blood TCR repertoires of about five healthy adults. Different laboratories and diverse techniques were used to prepare libraries and sequence TCR repertoires, to increase sequencing depth and limit assay-specific biases. Each donor's leukapheresis produced roughly between roughly 0.9 and 9 billion PBMCs. The paper's findings and limits, for the study overall: Because the study included only a small number of donors, the genetic and exposure-history diversity represented was limited. Sampling was restricted to blood, and TCR repertoires in tissues likely differ from the TCR repertoires found in blood. Estimated clonotype richness was generally larger for naive than for memory subsets. Higher generation probabilities were observed for clonotypes shared by all four sorted-subset donors than for non-shared clonotypes. Pairwise subsampling led to the expectation that sequencing depth would affect the degree of clonotype sharing among donors. When a few donors were compared, the shared fraction of clonotypes was about 5% for naive CD4, 3% to 4% for naive CD8, 2% to 2.5% for memory CD4, and around 0.37% for memory CD8. Even with the large sequencing depth, rarefaction of the sorted-subset datasets indicated that sequencing was incomplete.

V loses 3 bases, J loses 3 bases, and the germline ends lie 9 bases apart. The germline V gene (reference sequence) yields GTSNPN for CDR1 and SVGIG for CDR2. From the cysteine through the phenylalanine, the CDR3 covers 13 amino acids. The kept DNA is CDR3 alone, 39 bases in frame from the first base. TCR CDR3 regions were amplified from genomic DNA by multiplex PCR using the deep immunoSEQ assay. Extracted genomic DNA from each cell subset was spread evenly across all wells of several immunoSEQ 96-well plates, with each plate serving as a replicate. For sorted subsets, around 200 ng genomic DNA, equal to about 30,000 T cell genomes, was loaded into each replicate PCR. The purified libraries were quantified using a Qubit 3.0 fluorometer, sized with a Bioanalyzer 2100, and then quantified again using the KAPA Library Quantification kit. A separate single-read 150-cycle Illumina NextSeq 550 flow cell was used to sequence each immunoSEQ 96-well plate. The original methods were these. Because the immunoSEQ output held only junctional sequences and lacked quality scores, the filtering could not match the filtering applied to full-length reads. To assign V/J genes and CDR3, sequences were annotated against IMGT germline references using PyIR, a Python wrapper for IgBLAST v1.9. Reads were filtered out if the reads had weak V/J assignments (E-value above 1e-6), no CDR3, stop codons, out-of-frame junctions, or ambiguous translated residues. V3J clonotypes were defined as sequences sharing the same inferred V gene, J gene, and CDR3 amino acid sequence. Percentage overlap between repertoires was computed as shared unique clonotypes divided by the size of the smaller repertoire. Three approaches were used to assess repertoire richness: RTK rarefaction, the Chao1 estimator, and Recon v2.1 estimates of unobserved clonotypes. Generation probabilities for all TCRbeta clonotypes obtained by the gDNA method from several donors were computed using OLGA. Here the immuneACCESS table is served through TCRdb, limited to in-frame sequences with V and J called. Missing clones are a known gap in these copies; in checked studies unresolved V genes cover under half, and the rest lacks a known reason. V, J and clone size were drawn from that table, and D and trimming were deduced from the DNA. This sample has about 2 million clones in its table, and 95% of those were observed once. The ten top clones hold roughly 0.13% of the sample.

As regards this clone: Its antigen remains unidentified. Base qualities are not at hand, and no much larger clone is one base apart.

Donors were healthy HIV-negative adults with no recently reported acute infections or vaccinations. Every donor was a Caucasian adult residing in Nashville, Tennessee, USA. Magnetic negative selection was used to enrich CD4+ T cells, after which naive cells were positively selected on CD45RA and the negative fraction became the memory subset. Blood was collected by leukapheresis, and PBMCs were isolated by Ficoll-Histopaque density gradient centrifugation and then cryopreserved in liquid nitrogen vapor phase. Purity and quantity of every magnetically sorted T cell population were checked by analytical flow cytometry. Genomic DNA was isolated from every sorted fraction and measured by UV absorbance on a Nanodrop 2000c.

Sequenced sample: naive CD4+ T cells sorted from blood. In the paper's terms, the cell subset or site label means: CD45RA+ positively selected. The sequence joins TRBV30 to TRBJ2-1; the D gene is perhaps TRBD1, from 5 matching bases. The clonotype comes from a man aged 18 to 30 in good health. The CDR3 is CAWSWGIYNEQFF. The DNA reads as follows: TGTGCCTGGAGCTGGGGCATCTACAATGAGCAGTTCTTC.